This paragraph reports one TCR beta chain. Its antigen is not yet known. Base quality data are lacking; no much larger clone is found one base away. The data stem from a study of blood T cell repertoires in COVID-19 (dated by TCRdb to about 2020). In the study overall: Samples from collaborators originated in the United States, Italy and Spain and spanned both the acute and convalescent phases of COVID-19. The material from the prospective study consisted of cDNA or gDNA derived from T cells, B-cell-depleted T cells, or PBMCs. Subjects who had been exposed to COVID-19, were actively infected with it, or had recovered from it provided the deeply sampled blood TCRbeta repertoires that made up the dataset. Where available, HLA class I and class II types were taken from metadata supplied by the sample provider and were not determined by assay-based typing. Samples were obtained from the ongoing ImmuneRACE study (first 160 participants) and from approximately 1,200 subjects provided by 6 global collaborators. The repertoires were released in a freely available public database intended as a resource for research on the immune response to SARS-CoV-2. The sample metadata nearly always contained a de-identified subject ID, COVID-19 status, age in years and sex.

Here is what the overall study found, with its caveats: The quantity of clinical and demographic metadata differed by source and by participant and was supplied without curation.

From the cysteine through the phenylalanine, the CDR3 covers 16 amino acids. Here the CDR3 DNA is all that survives: 48 bases in frame from base 1. Deletion took 5 bases off V and 1 base off J, with a span of 12 bases between the germline ends. Looking up the germline V gene yields CDR1 SNHLY and CDR2 FYNNEI. The immunoSEQ Assay, a bias-controlled multiplex PCR, was used to amplify TCRbeta CDR3 regions from genomic DNA. The study's processing was this. Within the assay, amplification of reference gene primers was used to estimate how many nucleated cells each sample contained. Sequence reads were collapsed and filtered to measure the absolute abundance of every unique TCRbeta CDR3 rearrangement. For each sample, productive Simpson clonality was calculated by taking the square root of Simpson's diversity index across productive rearrangements. In TCRdb, the immuneACCESS table is reduced to in-frame sequences with V and J assigned. These tables do not hold every clone; where another copy was compared, an unresolved V gene accounts for under half, and the others remain unexplained. V, J and clone size reflect that table, while D and trimming were determined from the DNA. In this sample the table shows 140,000 to 150,000 clones, over 75% of which occur a single time. The top ten clonotypes cover 1% to 1.5% of the sample.

Participants in the prospective study were aged 18 to 89 years, lived in 20 to 25 United States geographic areas, and enrolled through a virtual design. To assign participants to cohorts, the prospective study relied on clinical history that participants themselves reported in a screening survey and a study questionnaire. In the prospective study, whole blood, serum and a nasopharyngeal or oropharyngeal swab were collected from each participant by mobile phlebotomists. Prospective study participants could optionally give additional blood draws and questionnaires over an approximately 2-month period. Blood samples from the prospective study were shipped frozen or at room temperature prior to DNA extraction.

This receptor was taken from a woman under 40 with acute COVID-19. The chain is assembled from TRBV2 and TRBJ2-6, with TRBD2 as a weak D call on 6 bases. The specimen was PBMCs or T cells enriched from blood (not recorded which). Read as DNA, the sequence is TGTGCCAGCAGTCGATTAGGGAGGTCTGGGGCCAACGTCCTGACTTTC. This encodes CASSRLGRSGANVLTF.